This entry lists 3 T cell receptor beta chains sequenced from one sample in a study of early T cells in non-severe SARS-CoV-2 infection. TCRdb independently ran MiXCR on the 5' RACE reads; one entry per CDR3 protein. The sample lists tens of thousands of distinct CDR3 sequences, approximately 12% seen once, with 4% to 5% in the top ten. Specimen: whole blood. Receptor source: an adult who was a healthcare worker with PCR-confirmed SARS-CoV-2 infection or an uninfected control (not recorded which).

The table lists this clonotype with many counts. CDR3 nucleotide sequence: TGTGCCAGCAACAGCGGGGTTAAAAACATTCAGTACTTC. It codes for CASNSGVKNIQYF. The V call is TRBV2, the J call TRBJ2-4; 7 bases line up with TRBD2. CDR1 and CDR2 from the germline V gene are SNHLY and FYNNEI. This CDR3 region has 13 residues. Trimming at V came to 7 bases and at J to 4 bases, leaving 4 bases not matched to a gene. Based on the CDR3 plus reference TRBV2 and TRBJ2-4, the full variable domain is EPEVTQTPSHQVTQMGQEVILRCVPISNHLYFYWYRQILGQKVEFLVSFYNNEISEKSEIFDDQFSVERPDGSNFTLKIRSTKLEDSAMYFCASNSGVKNIQYFGAGTRLSVL.

As to this clonotype: Possible read error: a much larger clone is one base away. This CDR3 is missing its conserved last phenylalanine or tryptophan, likely due to a read error. The gene calls are TRBV29-1 and TRBJ2-5; D is tentatively TRBD1 or TRBD2 (5 bases each). V gave up 5 bases and J gave up 4 bases, with 11 bases separating them. The germline V gene encodes CDR1 SQVTM and CDR2 ANQGSEA. The CDR3 length is 12 residues. This chain's CDR3 is CSVIGDRETQYS. The DNA for the CDR3 is TGCAGCGTTATAGGGGACCGAGAGACCCAGTACTCC.

This clonotype was seen more than once but under ten times. The chain has TRBV6-5 and TRBJ2-1; D not resolved. The CDR3 consists of 13 residues. The germline V and J ends were trimmed by 6 bases and 9 bases, with 15 bases remaining between them. Germline loops: CDR1 MNHEY, CDR2 SVGAGI. This CDR3 is CASRPVNMGEQFF. DNA of the CDR3: TGTGCCAGCAGACCCGTTAATATGGGTGAGCAGTTCTTC.